The entry below describes one T cell receptor beta chain. The record originates from a study of blood T cell repertoires in COVID-19. Whole-study context: Italy, Spain and the United States were the sources of the convalescent and acute COVID-19 samples. T cells, B-cell-depleted T cells, or PBMCs provided the cDNA or gDNA that served as material.

Per the authors' pipeline: From reference gene primer amplification, estimates of nucleated cell counts were derived. Here immunoSEQ multiplex PCR was the method, and the copy in TCRdb shows in-frame clones only, minus some. For V, J and clone size, that table is used; D and trimming come from the DNA. Of approximately 54,000 clones detected, roughly 76% appear once; the ten largest clones hold over 4%. The junction had 11 bases not matched to a gene; V was cut back by 4 bases and J by 4 bases. This CDR3 has 16 residues. Germline V gene sequence: CDR1 KGHDR, CDR2 SFDVKD. V usage is TRBV24-1 and J usage is TRBJ1-1, with 7 bases identical to TRBD1. This receptor was identified in a woman aged 60-75 years with acute or convalescent COVID-19. The sequenced material came from peripheral blood. CDR3 sequence (DNA): TGTGCCACCAGTGACCCCTCCGTGACAGGGAGCACTGAAGCTTTCTTT. It is translated as CATSDPSVTGSTEAFF.